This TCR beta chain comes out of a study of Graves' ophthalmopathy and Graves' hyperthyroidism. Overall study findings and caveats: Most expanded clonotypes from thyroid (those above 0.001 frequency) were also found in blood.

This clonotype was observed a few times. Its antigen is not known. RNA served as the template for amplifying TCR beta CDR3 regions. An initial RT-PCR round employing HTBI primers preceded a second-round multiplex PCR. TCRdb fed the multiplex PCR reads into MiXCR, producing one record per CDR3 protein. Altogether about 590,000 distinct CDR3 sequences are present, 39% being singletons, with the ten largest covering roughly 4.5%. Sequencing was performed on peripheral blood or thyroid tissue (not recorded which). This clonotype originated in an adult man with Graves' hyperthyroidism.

CDR3 amino acids: CASSQGIGEQFF. Written as DNA, the CDR3 is TGTGCCAGCAGCCAAGGGATCGGTGAGCAGTTCTTC. This chain links TRBV14 with TRBJ2-1; D is uncertain. Germline V gene data show CDR1 as SGHDN and CDR2 as FVKESK. The CDR3 loop spans 12 amino acids. Trimming stripped 1 base from V and 9 bases from J, with 7 bases between. The full variable domain, with the rest looked up from reference TRBV14 and TRBJ2-1, is EAGVTQFPSHSVIEKGQTVTLRCDPISGHDNLYWYRRVMGKEIKFLLHFVKESKQDESGMPNNRFLAERTGGTYSTLKVQPAELEDSGVYFCASSQGIGEQFFGPGTRLTVL.